This TCR beta chain derives from a study of vaccination and CD4 T cells after COVID-19. The overall study: Participants received two doses of either BNT162b2 or mRNA-1273 vaccine. Overlapping spike peptides served as the stimulus for the cells. These peptides came from SARS-CoV-2 and from the common cold coronaviruses HCoV-NL63, HCoV-OC43 and HCoV-229E.

Germline V gene lookup returns CDR1 SGHTA and CDR2 FQGNSA. The trim removed 5 bases at V and 1 base at J, leaving 5 bases unmatched. The CDR3 contains 15 residues. The treatment was: 10-day PBMC culture with coronavirus spike peptide pools or control peptides (ViraFEST assay). From the unexposed donor, CD4+ T cells were collected ahead of the COVID-19 pandemic (2011-2018). The Oncomine TCR Beta short-read assay sequenced DNA from cultured CD4+ T cells. DNA came from CD4+ T cells after culture. Each CDR3 protein is one row after TCRdb ran MiXCR on the PCR reads. The repertoire consists of under 10,000 distinct CDR3 sequences, with under 65% occurring once and the leading ten covering around 13%. A word on this clonotype: The antigen is undetermined.

This chain connects TRBV7-2 to TRBJ1-5; 7 nucleotides align to TRBD1. The TCR comes from a human donor in good health. Specimen: CD4+ T cells from blood, cultured in vitro. Here the CDR3 reads CASSPGGASNQPQHF. DNA for the CDR3: TGTGCCAGCAGCCCAGGGGGTGCCAGCAATCAGCCCCAGCATTTT.